Sequencing of this T cell receptor (beta chain) was carried out in a study of T-cell reconstitution after alpha-beta-depleted transplantation in children. It was with unique molecular identifiers that the TCRbeta library was prepared. TCRdb processed the PCR reads anew with MiXCR; each CDR3 protein has one entry. The sample contains around 200,000 distinct CDR3 sequences, about 6.8% of which appear only once. V lost 7 bases and J lost 1, with 8 bases in between. The CDR3 length is 12 residues. In germline, CDR1 is MNHEY, CDR2 SVGEGT. In its sample, this clonotype was seen many times. The rearrangement uses TRBV6-2 or TRBV6-3 and TRBJ2-7; no clear D gene. Source: PBMCs from the stem cell graft donor, taken from the stem cell graft. The sequence was collected from a human donor who donated a stem cell graft to a child with Wiskott-Aldrich syndrome. CDR3 in amino acids: CASKAASYEQYF. In DNA, the CDR3 is TGTGCCAGCAAAGCTGCTTCCTACGAGCAGTACTTC.